This T cell receptor (beta chain) was found in a study of cytomegalovirus exposure and HLA in healthy donors. Study-level findings and limits: Follow-up analysis found HLA locus-dependent TCR association rates, highest for DRB1 and lowest for HLA-C.

The CDR3 is 14 amino acids. Trimming at V came to 4 bases and at J to 3 bases, leaving 3 bases not matched to a gene. In germline, CDR1 is SGHTS, CDR2 YDEGEE. The primer mix had 60 Vbeta and 13 Jbeta primers. Profiling relied on immunoSEQ multiplex PCR, and the TCRdb table lists in-frame clones only, not all of them. The sample contains 60,000 or so clones, 60% to 80% of which appear only once. Notes on this clone: Antigen unknown.

This receptor was identified in a woman aged 40 to 55 in good health and CMV-seropositive. Sequencing input: PBMCs. The chain has TRBV5-8 and TRBJ1-2; 10 bases agree with TRBD1. CDR3 loop: CASSAGQGYYGYTF. The CDR3 DNA sequence: TGTGCCAGCAGCGCGGGACAGGGGTACTATGGCTACACCTTC.